This T cell receptor (beta chain) emerged from a study of control samples from healthy donors and cancer patients (TCRdb year 2020). In the case of this clone: This clone's antigen is unknown. The input lacks base qualities; no much larger clone sits a single base away.

Its CDR3 holds 14 amino acids, cysteine through phenylalanine. The read is trimmed to its CDR3 DNA, 42 bases read in frame from base 1. CDR1 and CDR2 (SGHNT, YYREEE) derive from the germline V gene (reference sequence). Trimming removed 1 base from V and 5 bases from J; the gene matches leave 4 bases unexplained. Libraries came from the immunoSEQ multiplex PCR assay. The source is immuneACCESS, and TCRdb retained only in-frame sequences with V and J called. Part of the clones is not carried over; for the studies checked, unresolved V genes explain less than half of this, and the remainder is unexplained. The sample yields approximately 60,000 clones; 90% were counted once. The ten largest account for 1.2% of the sample.

The sample consisted of PBMCs. Recombination connected TRBV5-4 to TRBJ2-5; 8 bases in between match TRBD2. The sequence came from a woman in her 50s with colorectal cancer. The sequenced DNA: TGTGCCAGCAGCTTGCCTAGCGGGCGGGAGACCCAGTACTTC. This is translated as CASSLPSGRETQYF.